The text below deals with one TCR beta chain. Its antigen remains unidentified. The authors extracted RNA and reverse transcribed it into cDNA as the sequencing template. The table came from immunoSEQ multiplex PCR; TCRdb's copy has only in-frame clones and leaves some out. The repertoire holds 150,000 to 200,000 clones, with more than 55% as singletons. These data are taken from a study of CD8+ T cells in alopecia areata. Whole-study results and caveats: Among the 100 top clones, expanded CD8+ clones, like scalp clonality, were significantly decreased by tofacitinib. The study found TCR sharing across patients less clear than in mice, possibly for HLA reasons.

Stated treatment: oral pan-JAK inhibitor, 5-10 mg twice daily. The input for sequencing was CD4+ T cells sorted from blood, taken between weeks 47 and 50, from a patient treated with tofacitinib. This receptor was identified in a human donor with alopecia areata.

The CDR3 loop is CASSEVRRAYF. The CDR3, as DNA: TGTGCCAGCAGTGAAGTGAGAAGGGCCTACTTC. V gene TRBV2 combines with J gene TRBJ2-5; no clear D. The CDR3 runs 11 residues. Germline V gives CDR1 SNHLY, CDR2 FYNNEI. V lost 1 base, J lost 14 bases, and 11 bases lay in between.